A selection of T cell receptor beta chains follows, all from one sample in a study of spatial heterogeneity in lung cancer. TCRdb analysed the 5' RACE reads with MiXCR anew, one entry per CDR3 protein. This table has about 9,200 distinct CDR3 sequences, less than 9% appearing once. Material: PBMCs, obtained at surgery. The receptors shown here come from a female donor with early-stage non-small cell lung cancer. The CDR3 runs from the conserved cysteine through the conserved F or W. A D gene is named only where the DNA matches it firmly. Not every row has a clone size; where given, it reads once, few, many or a size class.

j_call clone_size d_call v_call cdr3_nt cdr3_aa
TRBJ1-1 many . TRBV6-5 TGTGCCAGCAGTCCCTTGGGCGGTGGCACTGAAGCTTTCTTT CASSPLGGGTEAFF
TRBJ2-5 . . TRBV10-2 TGCGCCAGCAGTGAGTCGTTGGCGCAAGAGACCCAGTACTTC CASSESLAQETQYF
TRBJ1-5 . TRBD1 TRBV6-4 TGTGCCAGCAGCAGGGGGACCAATCAGCCCCAGCATTTT CASSRGTNQPQHF
TRBJ1-5 many . TRBV28 TGTGCCAGCAGGCCGACACTTTATAGCAATCAGCCCCAGCATTTT CASRPTLYSNQPQHF
TRBJ2-5 few . TRBV19 TGTGCCAGTAGTAACCTTGAGAGAAAAGAGACCCAGTACTTC CASSNLERKETQYF
TRBJ1-3 . TRBD1 TRBV29-1 TGCAGCGTCGAACAGGGGGGCGGAAACACCATATATTTT CSVEQGGGNTIYF
TRBJ2-7 many TRBD1 TRBV6-2/TRBV6-3 TGTGCCAGCGGGGAGACAGGGTGGAACGAGCAGTACTTC CASGETGWNEQYF
TRBJ1-1 medium-sized TRBD1 TRBV5-6 TGTGCCAGCACCCTGGGCTCAGGGGGCGCAGGGGGCACTGAAGCTTTCTTT CASTLGSGGAGGTEAFF
TRBJ2-7 many . TRBV5-1 TGCGCCAGCAGCTTGATTACGGAAGGGGAGCAGTACTTC CASSLITEGEQYF
TRBJ2-2 . . TRBV5-1 TGCGCCAGCAGCTTGATATCAGGAGCGAACACCGGGGAGCTGTTTTTT CASSLISGANTGELFF
TRBJ1-5 many . TRBV18 TGTGCCAGCTCACCTGGGGATCGCCAGCCCCAGCATTTT CASSPGDRQPQHF
TRBJ2-5 few TRBD2 TRBV7-6 TGTGCCAGCAGCTTAGGGGGAGGGGAGACCCAGTACTTC CASSLGGGETQYF
TRBJ2-1 medium-sized TRBD1 TRBV19 TGTGCCAGTAGTGCATCAGGGGGCAATGGAGTAGAGCAGTTCTTC CASSASGGNGVEQFF
TRBJ1-4 medium-sized . TRBV3-1 TGTGCCAGCAGCCAAGGGCGGAGGGAGAACGAAAAACTGTTTTTT CASSQGRRENEKLFF
TRBJ2-7 medium-sized TRBD1 TRBV23-1 TGCGCCAGCAGTCAATGGGGACAGTTGTCCTTCGAGCAGTACTTC CASSQWGQLSFEQYF
TRBJ2-7 many TRBD2 TRBV28 TGTGCCAGCAGTCACGCGGGAGGGCCTAACGAGCAGTACTTC CASSHAGGPNEQYF
TRBJ2-7 medium-sized . TRBV2 TGTGCCAGCAGTGAATCCGTCGGTCGAGGGCTCGGGAACGAGCAGTACTTC CASSESVGRGLGNEQYF
TRBJ2-1 few . TRBV19 TGTGCGTCCCAGGAGGGGAGGAACAATGAGCAGTTCTTC CASQEGRNNEQFF
TRBJ2-5 few TRBD1 TRBV12-3/TRBV12-4 TGTGCCAGCAGTTCGTGGACAGGCATTCAAGAGACCCAGTACTTC CASSSWTGIQETQYF
TRBJ2-3 medium-sized . TRBV25-1 TGTGCCAGCAGTGAACCAGGGGGGCCTACGCAGTATTTT CASSEPGGPTQYF
TRBJ2-5 few . TRBV29-1 TGCAGCGTTGAGATGAGCGGAGAGACCCAGTACTTC CSVEMSGETQYF
TRBJ1-5 many TRBD1 TRBV18 TGTGCCAGCTCAGCCGGGACAGACCATCAGCCCCAGCATTTT CASSAGTDHQPQHF
TRBJ2-5 many . TRBV29-1 TGCAGCGTTGAATGGGCCCGGGGGGCTCAAGAGACCCAGTACTTC CSVEWARGAQETQYF
TRBJ2-7 many . TRBV28 TGTGCCAGCAGTCTCTCATACTACGAGCAGTACTTC CASSLSYYEQYF